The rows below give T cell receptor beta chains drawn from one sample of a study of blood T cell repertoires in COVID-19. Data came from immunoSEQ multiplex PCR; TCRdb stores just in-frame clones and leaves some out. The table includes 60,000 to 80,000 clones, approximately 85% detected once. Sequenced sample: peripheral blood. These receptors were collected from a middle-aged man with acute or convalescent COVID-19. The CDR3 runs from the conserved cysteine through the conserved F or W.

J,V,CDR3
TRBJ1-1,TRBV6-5,CATAGVSTEAFF
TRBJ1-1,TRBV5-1,CASSLAPGAEAFF
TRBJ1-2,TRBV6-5,CASSSTGLYGYTF
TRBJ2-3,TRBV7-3,CASSSSTDTQYF
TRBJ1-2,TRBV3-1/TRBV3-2,CASSQDPWTEDYTF
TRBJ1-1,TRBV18,CASSRDRLTGNTEAFF
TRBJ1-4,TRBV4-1,CASSQDFPLGQVEKLFF
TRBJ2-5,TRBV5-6,CASSRPGLAGGPDQYF
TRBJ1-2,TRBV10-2,CASSGPGDNGYTF
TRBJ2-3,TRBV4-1,CASSSSGVADTQYF
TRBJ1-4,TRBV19,CASSDYRGIGEKLFF
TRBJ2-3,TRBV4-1,CASSQGQSTDTQYF
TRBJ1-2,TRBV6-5,CASRGDRELEGYTF
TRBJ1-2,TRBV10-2,CASSHQGSSGVTYGYTF
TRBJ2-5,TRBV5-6,CATLDRGGLSGSQETQYF
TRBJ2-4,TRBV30,CACRDGRDIQYF
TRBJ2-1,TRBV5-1,CASSGSGGYNEQFF
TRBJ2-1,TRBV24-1,CATSDLRTEVNNEQFF
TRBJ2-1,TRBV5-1,CASSPGTGANEQFF
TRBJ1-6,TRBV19,CASRDSPDSPLHF
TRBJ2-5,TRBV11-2,CASSLGGGEETQYF
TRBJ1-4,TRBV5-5,CASSLSGYFEKLFF
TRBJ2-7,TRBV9,CASSVGQAPAYEQYF
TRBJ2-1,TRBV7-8,CASSSDSTGSGNEQFF
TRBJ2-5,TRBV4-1,CASSPTSGGGETQYF
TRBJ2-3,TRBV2,CASRPIAGSGLGTQYF
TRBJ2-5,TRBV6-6,CASSYASETQYF
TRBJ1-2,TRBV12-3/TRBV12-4,CASSLAGERGYTF
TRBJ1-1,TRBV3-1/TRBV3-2,CASRPRYLDTEAFF
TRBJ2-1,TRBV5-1,CASSLQTGDNEQFF
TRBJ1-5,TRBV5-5,CASSPGMGSNQPQHF
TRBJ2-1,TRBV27,CASSFAGGEPYNEQFF
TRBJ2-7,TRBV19,CASSIRGLDAYEQYF
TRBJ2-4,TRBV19,CASSIDDRGRGIQYF
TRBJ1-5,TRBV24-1,CATSDPRQGGNQPQHF
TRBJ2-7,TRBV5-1,CASSVEGRGTYEQYF
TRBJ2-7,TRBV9,CASSVSGTYDYEQYF
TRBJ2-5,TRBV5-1,CASSSGTVQETQYF
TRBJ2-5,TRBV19,CASSMDGLAGNDQETQYF
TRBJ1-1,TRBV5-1,CASSLFGGPATEAFF
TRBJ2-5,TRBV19,CASRTSGGAFPQETQYF
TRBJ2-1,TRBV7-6,CASSSRTSGGTDYNEQFF
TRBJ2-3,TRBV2,CASSEPSGGADTQYF
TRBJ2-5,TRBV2,CASSQDSNQETQYF
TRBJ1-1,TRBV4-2,CASSQDGQKNTEAFF
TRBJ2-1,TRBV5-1,CASSPSAGSSYNEQFF
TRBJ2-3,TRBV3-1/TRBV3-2,CASSQGGAGGDTDTQYF
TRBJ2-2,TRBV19,CASSAVAGHTGELFF
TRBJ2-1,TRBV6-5,CASSYGASTYNEQFF
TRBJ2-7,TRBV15,CATSLGTENSYEQYF
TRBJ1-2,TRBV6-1,CASSEYPNYGYTF
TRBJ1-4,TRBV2,CASLSRSGTNEKLFF
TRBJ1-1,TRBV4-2,CASSQDLRDRDTEAFF
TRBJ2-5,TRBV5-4,CASSLPGQVEETQYF